The sequence of this T cell receptor beta chain was determined in a study of blood T cell repertoires in COVID-19. About the research overall: T cells, B-cell-depleted T cells, or PBMCs supplied cDNA or gDNA.

Participant reports of clinical history set cohort assignment. CDR1 is SGDLS and CDR2 is YYNGEE in the germline V gene. This CDR3 comprises 15 residues. Deletions cut 0 bases from V and 4 bases from J, with 11 bases between. In the authors' methods: Cell counts per sample came from amplifying reference gene primers. Sequencing used immunoSEQ multiplex PCR; TCRdb keeps in-frame clones, though not all of them. V, J and clone size reflect that table, while D and trimming were determined from the DNA. The profile shows 250,000 to 400,000 clones, 80% to 90% of them singletons. This sequence originates from a woman under 40 who had recovered from COVID-19. Source material: PBMCs or T cells enriched from blood (not recorded which). The chain joins TRBV9 to TRBJ1-3, with D perhaps matching TRBD1 (5 bases). The CDR3 loop reads CASSVASGHGNTIYF. In DNA form, the CDR3 reads TGTGCCAGCAGCGTAGCGTCAGGGCACGGAAACACCATATATTTT.